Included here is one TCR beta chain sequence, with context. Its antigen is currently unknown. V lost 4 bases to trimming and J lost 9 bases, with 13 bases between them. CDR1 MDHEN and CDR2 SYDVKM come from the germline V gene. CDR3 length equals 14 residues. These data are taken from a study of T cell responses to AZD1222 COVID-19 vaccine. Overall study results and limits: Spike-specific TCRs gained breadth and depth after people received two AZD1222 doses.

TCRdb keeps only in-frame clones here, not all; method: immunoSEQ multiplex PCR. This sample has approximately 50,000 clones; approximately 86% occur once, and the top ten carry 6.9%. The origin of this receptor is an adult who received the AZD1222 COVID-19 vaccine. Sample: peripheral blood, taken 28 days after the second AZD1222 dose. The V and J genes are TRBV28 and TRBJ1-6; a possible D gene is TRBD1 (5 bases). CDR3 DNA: TGTGCCAGCAGTTATGTAAGGGGAGGTTCACCCCTCCACTTT. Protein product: CASSYVRGGSPLHF.